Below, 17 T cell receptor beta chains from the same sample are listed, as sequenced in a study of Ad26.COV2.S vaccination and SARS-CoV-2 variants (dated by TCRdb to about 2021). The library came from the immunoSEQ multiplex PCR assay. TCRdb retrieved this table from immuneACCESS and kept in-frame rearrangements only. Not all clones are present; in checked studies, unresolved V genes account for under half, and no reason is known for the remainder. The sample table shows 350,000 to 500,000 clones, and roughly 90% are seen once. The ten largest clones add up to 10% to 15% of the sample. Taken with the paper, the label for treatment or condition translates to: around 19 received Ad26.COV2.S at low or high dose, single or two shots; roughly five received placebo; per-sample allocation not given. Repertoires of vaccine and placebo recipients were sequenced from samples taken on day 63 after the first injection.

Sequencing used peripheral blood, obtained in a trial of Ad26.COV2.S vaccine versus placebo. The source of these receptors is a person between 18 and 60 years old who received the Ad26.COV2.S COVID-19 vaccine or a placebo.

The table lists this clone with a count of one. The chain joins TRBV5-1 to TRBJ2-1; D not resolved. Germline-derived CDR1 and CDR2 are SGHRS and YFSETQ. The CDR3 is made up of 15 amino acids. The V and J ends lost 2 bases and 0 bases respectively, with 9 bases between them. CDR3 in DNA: TGCGCCAGCAGCTTCGACGGAAGCTCCTACAATGAGCAGTTCTTC. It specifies CASSFDGSSYNEQFF.

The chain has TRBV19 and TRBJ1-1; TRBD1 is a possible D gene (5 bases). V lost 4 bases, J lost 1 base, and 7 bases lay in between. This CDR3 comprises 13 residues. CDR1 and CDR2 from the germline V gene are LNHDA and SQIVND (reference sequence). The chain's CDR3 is CASSTRENTEAFF. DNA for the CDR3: TGTGCCAGTAGTACCAGGGAGAACACTGAAGCTTTCTTT.

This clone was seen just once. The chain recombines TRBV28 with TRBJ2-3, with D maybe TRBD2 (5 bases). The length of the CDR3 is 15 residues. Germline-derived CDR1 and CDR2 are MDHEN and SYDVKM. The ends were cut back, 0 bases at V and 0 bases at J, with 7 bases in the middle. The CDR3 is CASSLWGGSTDTQYF. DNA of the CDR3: TGTGCCAGCAGTTTATGGGGCGGGAGCACAGATACGCAGTATTTT.

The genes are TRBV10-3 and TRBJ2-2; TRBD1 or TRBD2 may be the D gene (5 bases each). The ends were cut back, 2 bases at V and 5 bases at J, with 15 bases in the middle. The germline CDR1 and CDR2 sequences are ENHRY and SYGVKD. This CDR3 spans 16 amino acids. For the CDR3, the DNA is TGTGCCATCAGTGAGGGTAAGGGGACGGAGACCGGGGAGCTGTTTTTT. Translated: CAISEGKGTETGELFF.

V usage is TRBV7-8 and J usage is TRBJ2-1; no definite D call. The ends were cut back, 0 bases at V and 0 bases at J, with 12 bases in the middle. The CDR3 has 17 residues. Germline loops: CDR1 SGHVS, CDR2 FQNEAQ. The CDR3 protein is CASSLAQAGRSYNEQFF. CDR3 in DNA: TGTGCCAGCAGCTTAGCGCAGGCAGGTCGCTCCTACAATGAGCAGTTCTTC.

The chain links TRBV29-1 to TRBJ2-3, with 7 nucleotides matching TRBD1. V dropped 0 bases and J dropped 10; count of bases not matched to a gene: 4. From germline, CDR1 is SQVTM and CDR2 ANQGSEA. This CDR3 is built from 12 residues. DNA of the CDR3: TGCAGCGTTGAAGAAGAGACAGGGTCGCAGTATTTT. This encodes CSVEEETGSQYF.

The CDR3: CASSQDGGLVSTDTQYF. The CDR3 DNA sequence: TGCGCCAGCAGCCAAGATGGGGGTCTGGTTAGCACAGATACGCAGTATTTT. The rearrangement links TRBV4-1 to TRBJ2-3; D tentatively reads TRBD1 or TRBD2 (5 bases each). The CDR3 covers 17 residues. Germline-derived CDR1 and CDR2 are MGHRA and YSYEKL. Trimming removed 0 bases from V and 0 bases from J, with 13 bases in between.

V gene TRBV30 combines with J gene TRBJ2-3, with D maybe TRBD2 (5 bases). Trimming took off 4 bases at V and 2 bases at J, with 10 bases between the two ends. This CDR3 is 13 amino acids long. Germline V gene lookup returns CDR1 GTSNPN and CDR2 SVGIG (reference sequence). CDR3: CAWNSLATDTQYF. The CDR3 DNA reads TGTGCCTGGAACTCTCTAGCCACAGATACGCAGTATTTT. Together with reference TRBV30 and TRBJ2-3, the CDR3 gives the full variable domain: SQTIHQWPATLVQPVGSPLSLECTVEGTSNPNLYWYRQAAGRGLQLLFYSVGIGQISSEVPQNLSASRPQDRQFILSSKKLLLSDSGFYLCAWNSLATDTQYFGPGTRLTVL.

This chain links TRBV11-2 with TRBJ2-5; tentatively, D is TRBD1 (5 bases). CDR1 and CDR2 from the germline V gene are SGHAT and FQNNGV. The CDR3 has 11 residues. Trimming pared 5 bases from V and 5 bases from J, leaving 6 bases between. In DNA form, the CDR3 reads TGTGCCAGCAGCCCAGGGGAGACCCAGTACTTC. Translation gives CASSPGETQYF.

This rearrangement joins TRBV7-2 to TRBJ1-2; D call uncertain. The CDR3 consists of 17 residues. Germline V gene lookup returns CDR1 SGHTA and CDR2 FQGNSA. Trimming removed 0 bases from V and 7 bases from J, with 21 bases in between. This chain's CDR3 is CASSLAGFDFSRPGYTF. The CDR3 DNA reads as TGTGCCAGCAGCTTAGCTGGGTTCGACTTCTCGAGGCCTGGCTACACCTTC.

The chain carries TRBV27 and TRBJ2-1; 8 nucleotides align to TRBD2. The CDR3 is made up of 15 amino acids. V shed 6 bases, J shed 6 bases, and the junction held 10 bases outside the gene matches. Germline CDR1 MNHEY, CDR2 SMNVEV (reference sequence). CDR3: CASRPVAGLSNEQFF. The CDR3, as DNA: TGTGCCAGCAGACCTGTAGCGGGATTGTCCAATGAGCAGTTCTTC.

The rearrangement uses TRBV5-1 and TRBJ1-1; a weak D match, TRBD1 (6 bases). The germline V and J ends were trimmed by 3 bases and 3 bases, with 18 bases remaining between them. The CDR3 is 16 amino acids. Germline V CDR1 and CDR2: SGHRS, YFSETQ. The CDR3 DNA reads TGCGCCAGCAGCTCCCTGTGGGGGGCCAGGGACACTGAAGCTTTCTTT. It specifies CASSSLWGARDTEAFF.

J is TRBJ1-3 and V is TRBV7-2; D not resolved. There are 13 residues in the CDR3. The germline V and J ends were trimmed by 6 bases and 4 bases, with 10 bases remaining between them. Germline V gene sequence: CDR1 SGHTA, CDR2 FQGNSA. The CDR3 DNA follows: TGTGCCAGCAGATTTTCGGGCGGAAACACCATATATTTT. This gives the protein CASRFSGGNTIYF. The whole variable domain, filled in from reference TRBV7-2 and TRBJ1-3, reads GAGVSQSPSNKVTEKGKDVELRCDPISGHTALYWYRQSLGQGLEFLIYFQGNSAPDKSGLPSDRFSAERTGGSVSTLTIQRTQQEDSAVYLCASRFSGGNTIYFGEGSWLTVV.

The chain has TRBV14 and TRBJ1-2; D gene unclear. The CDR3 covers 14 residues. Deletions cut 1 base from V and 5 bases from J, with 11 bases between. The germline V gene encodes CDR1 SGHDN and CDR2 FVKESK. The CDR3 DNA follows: TGTGCCAGCAGCCAAGGGGCAAGGGTTTATGGCTACACCTTC. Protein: CASSQGARVYGYTF.

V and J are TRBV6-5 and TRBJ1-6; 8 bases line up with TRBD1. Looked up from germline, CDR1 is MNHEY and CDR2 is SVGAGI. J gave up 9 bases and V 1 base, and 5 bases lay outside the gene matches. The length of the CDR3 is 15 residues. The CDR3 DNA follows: TGTGCCAGCAGTTACTGGACAGGGCAGGGTTCACCCCTCCACTTT. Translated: CASSYWTGQGSPLHF.

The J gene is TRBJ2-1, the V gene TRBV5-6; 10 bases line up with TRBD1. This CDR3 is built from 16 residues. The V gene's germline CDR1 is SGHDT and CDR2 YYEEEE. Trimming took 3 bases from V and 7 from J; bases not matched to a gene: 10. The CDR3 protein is CASSSFWDRGENEQFF. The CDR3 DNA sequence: TGTGCCAGCAGCTCATTTTGGGACAGGGGAGAAAATGAGCAGTTCTTC.

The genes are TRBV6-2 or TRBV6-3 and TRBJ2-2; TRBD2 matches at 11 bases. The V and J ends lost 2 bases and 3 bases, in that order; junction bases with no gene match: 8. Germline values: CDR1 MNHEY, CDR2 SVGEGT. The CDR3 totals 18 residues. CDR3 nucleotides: TGTGCCAGCAGTTACGATGGGACTAGCGGAGTGGACACCGGGGAGCTGTTTTTT. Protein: CASSYDGTSGVDTGELFF.